This TCR beta chain is drawn from a study of control samples from healthy donors and cancer patients. Generated by immunoSEQ multiplex PCR, the TCRdb table keeps only in-frame clones and is missing some. The sample records 25,000 to 35,000 clones, roughly 89% being singletons. The CDR3 runs to 14 residues. Trimming stripped 0 bases from V and 4 bases from J, with 10 bases between. Germline values: CDR1 SGHRS, CDR2 YFSETQ. Details on this clone: Other DNA sequences within the sample encode an identical CDR3.

The chain has TRBV5-1 and TRBJ2-5; tentative D call: TRBD2 (6 bases). Sequenced sample: PBMCs. The sequence was collected from a woman aged 35 to 49 with lung cancer. The chain's CDR3 is CASSLAPGGETQYF. CDR3 in DNA: TGCGCCAGCAGCTTGGCCCCCGGGGGAGAGACCCAGTACTTC.